This TCR beta chain was observed in a study of control samples from healthy donors and cancer patients (dated by TCRdb to the early 2020s). As to this clone: Its antigen remains undetermined. No much larger clone is present one base from it, and per-base qualities are unavailable.

The library was made by the immunoSEQ multiplex PCR assay. TCRdb's version of the immuneACCESS table is confined to in-frame rearrangements and falls short of the full clone set. An unresolved V gene accounts for under half of the shortfall where checked; the remainder is of unknown origin. This sample has about 83,000 clones in its table, and 91% of those were observed once. The ten biggest clones cover roughly 18% of the sample. The V end loses 4 bases and the J end loses 0 bases, and a stretch of 9 bases separates them. The CDR3 goes from the cysteine to the phenylalanine over 14 residues. Only the CDR3 region is kept as DNA, spanning 42 bases read in frame from base 1. Looking up the germline V gene yields CDR1 SQVTM and CDR2 ANQGSEA.

The sequenced sample was blood. The TCR was taken from a man aged 45-65 years in good health. The chain joins TRBV29-1 to TRBJ2-2, with the D gene call left open. The CDR3 protein is CSVAETPNTGELFF. In nucleotides, the sequence is TGCAGCGTTGCGGAAACCCCGAACACCGGGGAGCTGTTTTTT.